The clone carrying this T cell receptor (beta chain) has ten or more counts. What it recognizes is unknown. The donors, all healthy, were Caucasians living in Russia, aged about 6 to 90. The sample belongs to a study of blood T cells in healthy people across ages. About the study: About one barcoded beta molecule per two T cells was captured by template switching. Study observations and caveats: Lack of knowledge of donor CMV status possibly confounded expanded clonotype changes.

This CDR3 contains 12 residues. The trim removed 6 bases at V and 4 bases at J, leaving 2 bases unmatched. The germline V gene has CDR1 SQVTM and CDR2 ANQGSEA. Primers used in a second PCR of roughly 6 to 12 cycles were a sample-barcoded 5' primer and a J-beta primer mix. Each of the cDNA molecules was tagged by a template-switch adaptor with 12 random nucleotides. TCRdb ran MiXCR on the 5' RACE reads and lists one entry per CDR3 protein. This table has about 730,000 distinct CDR3 sequences, roughly 44% appearing once. Sequenced input: blood. The chain joins TRBV29-1 to TRBJ2-5; 10 nucleotides match TRBD1. This receptor was identified in a woman aged 55-70 years in good health. The CDR3 coding sequence is TGCAGCGTGGACAGGGGGAGAGAGACCCAGTACTTC. As protein: CSVDRGRETQYF.